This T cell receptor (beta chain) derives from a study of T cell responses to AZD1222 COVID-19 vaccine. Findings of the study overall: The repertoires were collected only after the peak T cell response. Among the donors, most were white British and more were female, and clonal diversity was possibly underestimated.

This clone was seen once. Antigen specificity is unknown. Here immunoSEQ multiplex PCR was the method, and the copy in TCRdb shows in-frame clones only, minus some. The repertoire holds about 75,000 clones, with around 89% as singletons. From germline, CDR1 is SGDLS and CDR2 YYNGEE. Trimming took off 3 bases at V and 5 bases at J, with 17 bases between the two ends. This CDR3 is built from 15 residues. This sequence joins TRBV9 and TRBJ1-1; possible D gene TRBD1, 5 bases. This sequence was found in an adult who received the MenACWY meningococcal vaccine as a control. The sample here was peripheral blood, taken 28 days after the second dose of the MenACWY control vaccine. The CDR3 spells CASSENRGSATEAFF. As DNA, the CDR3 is TGTGCCAGCAGCGAGAACCGGGGGAGTGCGACTGAAGCTTTCTTT.